This TCR beta chain was captured by sequencing in a study of identical twins. This clonotype has a handful of counts. Its antigen is currently unknown. Regarding the study as a whole: Conclusions leaned on cross-sectional statistical analysis and did not track the same donors over time. Recombination models fit unrelated individuals' TCR alpha sharing but underestimated twins'. Zero-insertion analyses were open to partial confounding by invariant MAIT and iNKT cells.

cDNA molecules carried unique molecular identifiers, and template switching added a universal primer site. In TCRdb, the 5' RACE reads were re-called with MiXCR into one record per CDR3 protein. The sample consists of approximately 690,000 distinct CDR3 sequences, 6% to 6.5% of them appearing once. CDR1 and CDR2 from the germline V gene are MNHEY and SVGAGI. V was shortened by 6 bases and J by 8 bases, with 25 bases between the two germline ends. The CDR3 length is 17 residues. V gene TRBV6-5 combines with J gene TRBJ1-4, with D uncertain. Sequencing was carried out using naive T cells sorted from blood. This receptor was identified in a man in his late teens or twenties in good health. DNA of the CDR3: TGTGCCAGCAGCCTTACTGGGGTGAGGGCCCGGGTCGAAAAACTGTTTTTT. Translated: CASSLTGVRARVEKLFF.